This T cell receptor beta chain stems from a study of molecular identifiers for immune sequencing clone quantification. Overall study findings and caveats: The sizes of highly expanded clones could be underestimated when identical TCR molecules share a barcode.

TCR libraries were built in bulk with a published protocol and specific TCR primers. MiXCR, run by TCRdb on the PCR reads, gives a single entry per CDR3 protein. The sample includes about 97,000 distinct CDR3 sequences, under 40% of them seen just once. A CD8+CD4-CCR7+CD45RA+ phenotype served as the sorting definition for naive CD8 T cells. A word on this clonotype: Its antigen is as yet unknown.

Trimming at V came to 2 bases and at J to 5 bases, leaving 11 bases not matched to a gene. The CDR3 covers 16 residues. CDR1 is SEHNR and CDR2 is FQNEAQ in the germline V gene (reference sequence). The source of this sequence is a human donor in good health. Some libraries in this study had Jurkat cell RNA spiked in. The sequenced material came from naive CD8+ T cells from blood, with Jurkat cell RNA spiked in. Regarding subset: FACS-sorted CD8+CD4-CCR7+CD45RA+ naive T cells. V gene TRBV7-9 combines with J gene TRBJ2-5; 7 nucleotides match TRBD1. The CDR3 loop is CASSLPGTARGETQYF. DNA of the CDR3: TGTGCCAGCAGCTTACCAGGGACAGCTAGAGGGGAGACCCAGTACTTC.